Below are 10 T cell receptor beta chains sequenced from a single sample in a study of neurological immune-mediated disorders. TCRdb re-analysed the 5' RACE reads in MiXCR, keeping a single row per CDR3 protein. Among 35,000 to 40,000 distinct CDR3 sequences listed, around 7.8% were seen once. What was sequenced was PBMCs. The receptor source for this set is a woman aged 40 to 50 in good health.

This chain links TRBV6-6 with TRBJ2-1; 15 positions match TRBD2. CDR1 is MNHNY and CDR2 is SVGAGI in the germline V gene (reference sequence). CDR3 length: 18 residues. V shed 6 bases, J shed 0 bases, and the junction held 6 bases outside the gene matches. The CDR3 protein is CASSSGLAGGGSYNEQFF. For the CDR3, the DNA is TGTGCCAGCAGCTCCGGACTAGCGGGGGGGGGCTCCTACAATGAGCAGTTCTTC.

Points on this clonotype: A much larger clone differs by one base, so this may be a read error. The genes are TRBV7-9 and TRBJ1-1, with a possible D match to TRBD1 (6 bases). In germline, CDR1 is SEHNR, CDR2 FQNEAQ (reference sequence). The CDR3 covers 16 residues. In DNA, the CDR3 is TGTGCCAACAGCTTCCTAGGGGGGGCATCGGGCACTGAAGCTTTCTTT. It codes for CANSFLGGASGTEAFF.

This clonotype appeared many times. The V gene is TRBV21-1, the J gene TRBJ2-7; no check of the table's D call, TRBD1, against the DNA was made. TRBV21-1 corresponds to a pseudogene. The CDR3 is 14 residues long. CDR3 amino acids: CASMESPPRQGRNV. The DNA of the CDR3 is TGTGCCAGCATGGAGAGCCCCCCGAGACAGGGGCGGAACGTC.

This clonotype was recorded many times. This chain joins TRBV7-2 and TRBJ2-1, with TRBD2 as a possible D gene (5 bases). V was pared by 5 bases and J by 5 bases, with 10 bases between. Germline lookup yields CDR1 SGHTA and CDR2 FQGNSA. CDR3 size: 13 residues. CDR3 in amino acids: CASSPLVHNEQFF. In DNA, the CDR3 is TGTGCCAGCAGCCCACTAGTACACAATGAGCAGTTCTTC.

This clonotype was seen at least ten times. This chain connects TRBV6-6 to TRBJ2-1; 8 bases agree with TRBD2. V was pared by 2 bases and J by 7 bases, with 7 bases of the junction left unmatched. The CDR3 covers 15 residues. CDR1 MNHNY and CDR2 SVGAGI come from the germline V gene (reference sequence). This CDR3 reads CASSYAAGRGNEQFF. The CDR3 DNA sequence: TGTGCCAGCAGTTACGCCGCCGGGAGGGGTAATGAGCAGTTCTTC.

This clonotype was seen many times. The chain combines TRBV20-1 with TRBJ2-3; 9 positions agree with TRBD2. The CDR3 consists of 14 residues. Germline V gives CDR1 DFQATT, CDR2 SNEGSKA (reference sequence). V was clipped by 7 bases and J by 5 bases; unmatched bases: 10. The CDR3 sequence is CSGLAGGLQDTQYF. For the CDR3, the DNA is TGCAGTGGGTTGGCGGGGGGGTTGCAAGATACGCAGTATTTT.

This clonotype came up many times. The rearrangement joins TRBV28 to TRBJ1-2, with D unresolved. With 9 bases removed from V and 4 bases from J, the gap between germline ends came to 15 bases. This CDR3 spans 13 amino acids. Germline lookup yields CDR1 MDHEN and CDR2 SYDVKM. The CDR3 DNA reads as TGTGCCAGTTTACAGTACGTAGGCTATGGCTACACCTTC. Residues: CASLQYVGYGYTF.

This clonotype was seen ten or more times. The gene calls are TRBV19 and TRBJ1-5; TRBD1 aligns across 7 bases. The CDR3 has 13 amino acids. From germline, CDR1 is LNHDA and CDR2 SQIVND (reference sequence). Trimming removed 8 bases from V and 6 bases from J; junction bases left unmatched: 7. This CDR3 is CASRNRDSQPQHF. The DNA for the CDR3 is TGTGCCAGTCGGAACCGGGACAGTCAGCCCCAGCATTTT.

This clonotype has at least ten counts. The chain couples TRBV7-9 to TRBJ1-1; D possibly corresponds to TRBD1 (6 bases). Trimming cost V 7 bases and J 4 bases, with 19 bases left between them. The CDR3 is 15 residues long. The V gene's germline CDR1 is SEHNR and CDR2 FQNEAQ (reference sequence). In nucleotides, the CDR3 is TGTGCCAGCAACCATGGCTCAGGGGAACTCACTGAAGCTTTCTTT. It specifies CASNHGSGELTEAFF.

This clonotype appeared many times. The rearrangement joins TRBV12-3 or TRBV12-4 to TRBJ2-5, with D uncertain. V lost 3 bases, J lost 5 bases, and 16 bases lay in between. The CDR3 spans 15 residues. This CDR3 is CASSLDIALRETQYF. Written as DNA, the CDR3 is TGTGCCAGCAGTTTGGATATAGCTCTTCGCGAGACCCAGTACTTC.